What follows is one T cell receptor (beta chain) and its context. Its antigen is as yet unknown. The PCR used 60 Vbeta and 13 Jbeta primers. Some clones are missing from TCRdb's copy, which holds only in-frame ones; the method was immunoSEQ multiplex PCR. The sample consists of over 150,000 clones, roughly 76% of them appearing once. The sample originates from a study of cytomegalovirus exposure and HLA in healthy donors. At the level of the study: As an earlier analysis found, roughly 180 million T cells yielded 100 million to 130 million unique TCR beta sequences.

Study-level findings and limits: As a later analysis revealed, the rate of TCR association differed by HLA locus, with DRB1 most and HLA-C fewest. HLA restriction was apparent for most CMV-associated TCR beta chains in a later analysis.

The CDR3 totals 15 residues. V shed 4 bases, J shed 3 bases, and the junction held 5 bases outside the gene matches. CDR1 is SGDLS and CDR2 is YYNGEE in the germline V gene. The receptor's source is a man aged 55-75 years in good health and CMV-seronegative. The rearrangement links TRBV9 to TRBJ1-5; 9 nucleotides match TRBD1. What was sequenced was PBMCs. The CDR3 region has the DNA TGTGCCAGCAGCTGGACAGGGGCCGACAATCAGCCCCAGCATTTT. This gives the protein CASSWTGADNQPQHF.